The 3 T cell receptor beta chains reported below all come from one sample, sequenced in a study of blood T cell repertoires in COVID-19. The assay was immunoSEQ multiplex PCR, and TCRdb's table has in-frame clones only and misses some. The sample consists of some 230,000 clones, 70% to 90% of them appearing once. Sequenced input: peripheral blood. These receptors came from a middle-aged man who had recovered from COVID-19.

The V and J genes are TRBV18 and TRBJ1-1, with D tentatively TRBD1 (6 bases). The germline CDR1 and CDR2 sequences are KGHSH and LQKENI. This CDR3 has 15 residues. Trimming took off 5 bases at V and 1 base at J, with 14 bases between the two ends. The DNA for the CDR3 is TGTGCCAGCTCATCCCGGGACACCCAGAACACTGAAGCTTTCTTT. Translated, it gives CASSSRDTQNTEAFF.

The chain uses TRBV11-2 and TRBJ2-3, with 8 bases fitting TRBD2. With V trimmed by 2 bases and J by 5 bases, 12 bases remained unmatched. The germline V gene encodes CDR1 SGHAT and CDR2 FQNNGV. The CDR3 contains 17 residues. CDR3 sequence reads: CASSLNRAGVKGDTQYF. In DNA form, the CDR3 reads TGTGCCAGCAGCTTAAACCGAGCGGGAGTTAAAGGAGATACGCAGTATTTT.

This chain joins TRBV10-3 and TRBJ2-3; no clear D. The CDR3 runs 14 residues. V was cut by 5 bases and J by 0 bases, with 9 bases left in between. Germline lookup yields CDR1 ENHRY and CDR2 SYGVKD. The chain's CDR3 is CAISYSSSTDTQYF. The CDR3 DNA is TGTGCCATCAGTTATAGCAGTAGCACAGATACGCAGTATTTT.